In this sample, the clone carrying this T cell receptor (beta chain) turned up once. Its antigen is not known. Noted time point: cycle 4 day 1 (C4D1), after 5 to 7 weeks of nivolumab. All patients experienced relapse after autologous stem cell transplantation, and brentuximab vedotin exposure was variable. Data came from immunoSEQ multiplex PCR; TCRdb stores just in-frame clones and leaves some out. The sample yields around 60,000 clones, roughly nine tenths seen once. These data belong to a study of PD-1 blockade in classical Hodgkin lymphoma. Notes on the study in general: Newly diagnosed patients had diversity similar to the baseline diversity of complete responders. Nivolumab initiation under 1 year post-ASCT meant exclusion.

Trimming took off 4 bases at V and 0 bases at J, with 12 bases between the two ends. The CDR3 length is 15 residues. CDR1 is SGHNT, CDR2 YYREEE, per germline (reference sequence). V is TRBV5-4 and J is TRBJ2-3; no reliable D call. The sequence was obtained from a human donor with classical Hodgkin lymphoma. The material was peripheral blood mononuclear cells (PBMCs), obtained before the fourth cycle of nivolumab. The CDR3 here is CASSRPETSTDTQYF. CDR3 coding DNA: TGTGCCAGCAGCCGACCAGAGACTAGCACAGATACGCAGTATTTT.